This TCR beta chain derives from a study of T cell responses to AZD1222 COVID-19 vaccine. General study results and limits: Distributed over spike, vaccine-associated CD4 TCRs predominated at 160-218 and 743-854. As reported, nearly half of all spike-specific TCRs target variant regions that are unmutated. Two AZD1222 doses significantly raised spike-specific TCR breadth and depth over controls.

This table comes from immunoSEQ multiplex PCR, and its TCRdb copy is limited to in-frame clones, with some not included. Of more than 95,000 clones listed, around 90% were seen once; the top ten hold approximately 28%. V was clipped by 1 base and J by 3 bases, with 4 bases between them. Germline V gene data show CDR1 as GTSNPN and CDR2 as SVGIG (reference sequence). The CDR3 is made up of 11 amino acids. Turning to this clone: Its target is unknown.

This sequence was found in an adult in good health. The input for sequencing was peripheral blood, taken on day 0 of AZD1222 vaccination. V usage is TRBV30 and J usage is TRBJ2-7; D gene ambiguous. Here the CDR3 reads CAWSGSYEQYF. The CDR3 region has the DNA TGTGCCTGGAGTGGGAGCTACGAGCAGTACTTC. The full variable domain, rest sourced from reference TRBV30 and TRBJ2-7, is SQTIHQWPATLVQPVGSPLSLECTVEGTSNPNLYWYRQAAGRGLQLLFYSVGIGQISSEVPQNLSASRPQDRQFILSSKKLLLSDSGFYLCAWSGSYEQYFGPGTRLTVT.